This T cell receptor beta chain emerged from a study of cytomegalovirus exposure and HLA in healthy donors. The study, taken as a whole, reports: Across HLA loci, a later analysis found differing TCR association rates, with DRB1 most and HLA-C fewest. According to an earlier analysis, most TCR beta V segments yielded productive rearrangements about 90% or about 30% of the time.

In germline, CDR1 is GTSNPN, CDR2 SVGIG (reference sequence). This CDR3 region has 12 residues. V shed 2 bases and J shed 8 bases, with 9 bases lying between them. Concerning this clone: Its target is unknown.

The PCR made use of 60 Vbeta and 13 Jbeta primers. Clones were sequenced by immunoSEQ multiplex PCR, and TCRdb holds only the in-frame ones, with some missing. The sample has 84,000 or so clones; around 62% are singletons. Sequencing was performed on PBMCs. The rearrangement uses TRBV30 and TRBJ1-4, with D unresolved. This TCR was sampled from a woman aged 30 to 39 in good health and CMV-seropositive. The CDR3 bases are TGTGCCTGGAGTTCCGATAGCGAAAAACTGTTTTTT. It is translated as CAWSSDSEKLFF.